The 27 T cell receptor beta chains below come from one sample, sequenced in a study of cytomegalovirus exposure and HLA in healthy donors. The PCR contained 60 Vbeta and 13 Jbeta primers. The method was immunoSEQ multiplex PCR; TCRdb's version includes in-frame clones alone and lacks a portion of them. This table has around 200,000 clones, roughly 82% appearing once. Sequenced: PBMCs. All receptors come from a girl aged 2-9 years in good health and CMV-seropositive.

The rearrangement links TRBV9 to TRBJ1-1, with 10 positions matching TRBD1. The CDR3 length is 16 residues. V was clipped by 6 bases and J by 3 bases; unmatched bases: 11. CDR1 SGDLS and CDR2 YYNGEE come from the germline V gene. The CDR3 protein is CASTDIRTGGYTEAFF. The CDR3 DNA follows: TGTGCCAGCACCGATATACGGACAGGGGGATACACTGAAGCTTTCTTT. Variable domain in full (rest from reference TRBV9 and TRBJ1-1): DSGVTQTPKHLITATGQRVTLRCSPRSGDLSVYWYQQSLDQGLQFLIQYYNGEERAKGNILERFSAQQFPDLHSELNLSSLELGDSALYFCASTDIRTGGYTEAFFGQGTRLTVV.

The V and J genes are TRBV7-2 and TRBJ2-1; D gene unclear. V dropped 4 bases and J dropped 0 bases, with 10 bases sitting between them. Germline CDR1 SGHTA, CDR2 FQGNSA. The CDR3 sequence is 15 residues long. CDR3 in DNA: TGTGCCAGCAGCTCAACCTCGAGCTCCTACAATGAGCAGTTCTTC. Translated: CASSSTSSSYNEQFF. Drawing the rest from reference TRBV7-2 and TRBJ2-1, the complete variable domain is GAGVSQSPSNKVTEKGKDVELRCDPISGHTALYWYRQSLGQGLEFLIYFQGNSAPDKSGLPSDRFSAERTGGSVSTLTIQRTQQEDSAVYLCASSSTSSSYNEQFFGPGTRLTVL.

This sequence joins TRBV5-1 and TRBJ2-7; possibly TRBD2 for D (5 bases). The germline V and J ends were trimmed by 2 bases and 6 bases, with 21 bases remaining between them. CDR3 length: 16 amino acids. Germline V gene data show CDR1 as SGHRS and CDR2 as YFSETQ. The CDR3 DNA reads TGCGCCAGCAGCTTAGGGATTGTGACTACCCCGTCCGAGCAGTACTTC. Amino acid sequence: CASSLGIVTTPSEQYF.

The chain links TRBV2 to TRBJ1-1; TRBD1 matches at 11 bases. Germline loops: CDR1 SNHLY, CDR2 FYNNEI. V shed 5 bases and J 4 bases; nucleotides not matched to a gene: 9. This CDR3 comprises 16 residues. CDR3: CASSRTGGFLRTEAFF. CDR3 nucleotide sequence: TGTGCCAGCAGTCGGACAGGGGGCTTTCTGCGCACTGAAGCTTTCTTT.

This CDR3 reads CASSDRQGANFQAFF. Written as DNA, the CDR3 is TGTGCCAGCAGCGACCGACAGGGGGCGAATTTTCAGGCTTTCTTT. This chain links TRBV13 with TRBJ1-1, with TRBD1 matching over 10 bases. CDR1 and CDR2 (germline): PRHDT, FYEKMQ (reference sequence). V lost 5 bases and J lost 11; bases outside the gene matches: 14. The CDR3 is 15 amino acids. The full variable domain, in which reference TRBV13 and TRBJ1-1 provide the parts outside the CDR3, is AAGVIQSPRHLIKEKRETATLKCYPIPRHDTVYWYQQGPGQDPQFLISFYEKMQSDKGSIPDRFSAQQFSDYHSELNMSSLELGDSALYFCASSDRQGANFQAFFGQGTRLTVV.

As to this clone: This likely comes from a read error, as the CDR3 has no conserved phenylalanine or tryptophan at its end. The chain uses TRBV28 and TRBJ2-3, with D unresolved. Looked up from germline, CDR1 is MDHEN and CDR2 is SYDVKM. V was pared by 10 bases and J by 0 bases, with 8 bases between. The CDR3 sequence is 12 residues long. CDR3 coding DNA: TGTGCCACCCACCAGAGCACAGATACGCAGTATGTT. This translates into CATHQSTDTQYV.

The chain carries TRBV9 and TRBJ2-1; TRBD2 agrees at 14 bases. The junction had 6 bases not matched to a gene; V was cut back by 5 bases and J by 2 bases. In germline, CDR1 is SGDLS, CDR2 YYNGEE. The CDR3 is made up of 17 amino acids. The CDR3 sequence: CASSPGLAGATYNEQFF. Written as DNA, the CDR3 is TGTGCCAGCAGTCCGGGACTAGCGGGAGCGACCTACAATGAGCAGTTCTTC.

This chain uses TRBV6-5 with TRBJ2-7; 10 bases agree with TRBD1. The CDR3 spans 15 residues. Germline V gene data show CDR1 as MNHEY and CDR2 as SVGAGI. Trimming removed 4 bases from V and 4 bases from J; junction bases left unmatched: 7. CDR3 bases: TGTGCCAGCAGTTGGGGACAGGGGAGTTGGTACGAGCAGTACTTC. Its translation is CASSWGQGSWYEQYF.

The rearrangement joins TRBV5-8 to TRBJ2-7; 10 bases line up with TRBD1. This CDR3 spans 14 amino acids. From germline, CDR1 is SGHTS and CDR2 YDEGEE. V shed 2 bases and J 3 bases; nucleotides not matched to a gene: 2. CDR3 bases: TGTGCCAGCAGCTTTGACAGGGGGCTCTACGAGCAGTACTTC. As protein: CASSFDRGLYEQYF.

V and J are TRBV7-6 and TRBJ2-7, with a possible D match to TRBD1 (5 bases). This CDR3 region has 14 residues. CDR1 and CDR2 (germline): SGHVS, FNYEAQ. The V and J ends lost 1 base and 0 bases respectively, with 7 bases between them. In DNA form, the CDR3 reads TGTGCCAGCAGCTTAGGGGGCGACTCCTACGAGCAGTACTTC. Protein product: CASSLGGDSYEQYF.

The CDR3, as DNA: TGTGCCAGCAGTGACCCGGCAGGGGGACTCGGCTACACCTTC. Its translation: CASSDPAGGLGYTF. The J gene is TRBJ1-2, the V gene TRBV6-1, with 7 nucleotides matching TRBD1. This CDR3 has 14 residues. Germline CDR1 reads MNHNS; CDR2 reads SASEGT. With V trimmed by 3 bases and J by 8 bases, 9 bases remained unmatched.

The chain carries TRBV29-1 and TRBJ1-2; 8 positions agree with TRBD1. Germline lookup yields CDR1 SQVTM and CDR2 ANQGSEA. The CDR3 covers 14 residues. V trimming: 4 bases; J trimming: 2 bases; junction bases outside the gene matches: 6. The CDR3 loop is CSVVSGGENYGYTF. In nucleotides, the CDR3 is TGCAGCGTTGTATCAGGGGGCGAAAACTATGGCTACACCTTC.

The V gene is TRBV7-3, the J gene TRBJ2-1, with D unresolved. Germline CDR1 reads SGHTA; CDR2 reads FQGTGA. V shed 5 bases and J shed 0 bases, with 11 bases lying between them. This CDR3 is 15 amino acids long. DNA of the CDR3: TGTGCCAGCAGCCCTACTCTGAGCTCCTACAATGAGCAGTTCTTC. Its protein is CASSPTLSSYNEQFF.

The J gene is TRBJ1-3, the V gene TRBV16, with TRBD1 identical over 8 bases. The V gene's germline CDR1 is KGHSY and CDR2 FQNENV. The CDR3 sequence is 14 residues long. The junction had 4 bases not matched to a gene; V was cut back by 7 bases and J by 2 bases. CDR3 loop: CASTADRAGNTIYF. In DNA form, the CDR3 reads TGTGCCAGCACCGCGGACAGGGCTGGAAACACCATATATTTT.

CDR3 sequence: CASRRDISADEQFF. CDR3 nucleotide sequence: TGTGCCAGCAGAAGGGACATCTCTGCGGATGAGCAGTTCTTC. This rearrangement joins TRBV6-1 to TRBJ2-1; D possibly corresponds to TRBD1 (6 bases). CDR3 length: 14 residues. V lost 6 bases and J 8 bases, leaving 17 bases between the germline ends. The V gene's germline CDR1 is MNHNS and CDR2 SASEGT.

This clone was counted only a few times. The gene calls are TRBV9 and TRBJ1-6, with a possible D match to TRBD1 (5 bases). The CDR3 runs to 16 residues. V was cut by 0 bases and J by 3 bases, with 10 bases left in between. Germline loops: CDR1 SGDLS, CDR2 YYNGEE. The CDR3 nucleotides read TGTGCCAGCAGCGTAGGGACAACCCTCTATAATTCACCCCTCCACTTT. It yields the protein CASSVGTTLYNSPLHF.

The chain combines TRBV6-5 with TRBJ2-7; 9 bases are a match to TRBD2. The V gene end was trimmed by 4 bases and the J gene end by 4 bases; junction bases not matched to a gene: 5. Per germline, CDR1 MNHEY and CDR2 SVGAGI. The CDR3 loop spans 14 amino acids. CDR3 sequence (DNA): TGTGCCAGCAGTTTTGGACTAGCGCAGTACGAGCAGTACTTC. Translation gives CASSFGLAQYEQYF.

The V call is TRBV27, the J call TRBJ2-1, with D tentatively TRBD1 (6 bases). CDR3 length: 15 residues. Germline CDR1 MNHEY, CDR2 SMNVEV (reference sequence). V shed 6 bases and J shed 0 bases, with 12 bases lying between them. As DNA, the CDR3 is TGTGCCAGCAGCCAACAGGGTGGCTCCTACAATGAGCAGTTCTTC. It is translated as CASSQQGGSYNEQFF.

This sequence joins TRBV11-3 and TRBJ2-1; TRBD2 aligns across 13 bases. The germline V gene has CDR1 SGHNT and CDR2 YENEEA. The CDR3 extends over 17 amino acids. Germline trimming cut 4 bases from V and 0 bases from J; bases unmatched to any gene: 3. The CDR3 DNA reads as TGTGCCAGCAGCTCCGGGACTAGCGGGACCTCCTACAATGAGCAGTTCTTC. Its translation is CASSSGTSGTSYNEQFF.

The rearrangement links TRBV28 to TRBJ1-1, with D unclear. Germline V gene data show CDR1 as MDHEN and CDR2 as SYDVKM. CDR3 length equals 15 residues. Trimming cost V 6 bases and J 4 bases, with 18 bases left between them. CDR3 loop: CASRTDDGDFTEAFF. The CDR3 DNA sequence: TGTGCCAGCAGGACGGATGACGGGGATTTCACTGAAGCTTTCTTT.

The chain couples TRBV9 to TRBJ2-2; D is possibly TRBD1 (7 bases). The CDR3 contains 14 residues. Germline V CDR1 and CDR2: SGDLS, YYNGEE. V was shortened by 6 bases and J by 4 bases, with 13 bases between the two germline ends. The CDR3 nucleotides read TGTGCCAGCACAGGGGGGCGACTCACCGGGGAGCTGTTTTTT. Translation: CASTGGRLTGELFF.

The J gene is TRBJ2-5, the V gene TRBV19, with a weak D call TRBD1 (9 bases). CDR1 is LNHDA and CDR2 is SQIVND in the germline V gene (reference sequence). The CDR3 is 16 residues long. The V end lost 4 bases, the J end lost 8 bases, and 23 bases lay between the germline ends. The CDR3 reads CASSTGTSQGQGTQYF. In DNA, the CDR3 is TGTGCCAGTAGTACGGGGACTAGTCAGGGACAGGGTACCCAGTACTTC.

The V gene is TRBV27, the J gene TRBJ1-3; 9 nucleotides agree with TRBD1. The V and J ends lost 6 bases and 4 bases, in that order; junction bases with no gene match: 4. This CDR3 has 14 residues. Germline V gene sequence: CDR1 MNHEY, CDR2 SMNVEV (reference sequence). The CDR3 coding sequence is TGTGCCAGCAGCAGGACAGGGGTCGGAAACACCATATATTTT. It yields the protein CASSRTGVGNTIYF.

This rearrangement joins TRBV9 to TRBJ1-4; D unresolved. Deletions cut 0 bases from V and 3 bases from J, with 6 bases between. The CDR3 has 14 amino acids. Looked up from germline, CDR1 is SGDLS and CDR2 is YYNGEE. CDR3 sequence (DNA): TGTGCCAGCAGCGTAGCGGGGTCTAATGAAAAACTGTTTTTT. Translated, it gives CASSVAGSNEKLFF.

This clone was seen only a few times. The J gene is TRBJ2-7, the V gene TRBV6-5; 9 bases align to TRBD1. Per germline, CDR1 MNHEY and CDR2 SVGAGI. The CDR3 sequence is 15 residues long. V was pared by 0 bases and J by 2 bases, with 2 bases of the junction left unmatched. Here the CDR3 reads CASSYSHRGPYEQYF. CDR3 nucleotides: TGTGCCAGCAGTTACTCGCACAGGGGGCCCTACGAGCAGTACTTC.

This chain links TRBV5-4 with TRBJ1-1; D unclear. Germline V gene data show CDR1 as SGHNT and CDR2 as YYREEE (reference sequence). The CDR3 is 13 residues long. With 7 bases removed from V and 5 bases from J, the gap between germline ends came to 15 bases. The CDR3 coding sequence is TGTGCCAGCTCTCCTGGGCTGGTTACTGAAGCTTTCTTT. Its translation: CASSPGLVTEAFF. The whole variable domain, filled in from reference TRBV5-4 and TRBJ1-1, reads ETGVTQSPTHLIKTRGQQVTLRCSSQSGHNTVSWYQQALGQGPQFIFQYYREEENGRGNFPPRFSGLQFPNYSSELNVNALELDDSALYLCASSPGLVTEAFFGQGTRLTVV.

The chain uses TRBV7-8 and TRBJ2-3; D is possibly TRBD2 (6 bases). Looked up from germline, CDR1 is SGHVS and CDR2 is FQNEAQ. The germline V and J ends were trimmed by 5 bases and 2 bases, with 17 bases remaining between them. The CDR3 extends over 16 amino acids. CDR3 DNA: TGTGCCAGCAGCCCCAGGAGCGGAGGGAACACAGATACGCAGTATTTT. It specifies CASSPRSGGNTDTQYF.